Each of the 24 T cell receptor beta chains below was sequenced from the same sample in a study of blood T cell repertoires in COVID-19. TCRdb's copy holds only in-frame clones and misses some; the assay was immunoSEQ multiplex PCR. The repertoire holds a few hundred thousand clones, with about 90% as singletons. Sequenced sample: peripheral blood. The receptors derive from a young adult with COVID-19, enrolled during active disease.

The chain uses TRBV6-5 and TRBJ1-6; tentatively, D is TRBD1 (5 bases). The CDR3 covers 15 residues. The germline V gene encodes CDR1 MNHEY and CDR2 SVGAGI. With 6 bases removed from V and 5 bases from J, the gap between germline ends came to 14 bases. The CDR3 nucleotides read TGTGCCAGCAGCCCCGGGGAGGGGAATAATTCACCCCTCCACTTT. Its translation is CASSPGEGNNSPLHF.

J is TRBJ2-7 and V is TRBV12-2; the DNA was not used to check the table's D call, TRBD2. TRBV12-2 is given as a pseudogene. The CDR3 runs 16 residues. In DNA form, the CDR3 reads TGTGCAAGTCGCTTAGCGAAACTAGCGGGAGCCTACGAGCAGTACTTC. Amino acids: CASRLAKLAGAYEQYF.

The gene calls are TRBV11-2 and TRBJ2-7; 8 nucleotides match TRBD1. The V gene end was trimmed by 5 bases and the J gene end by 2 bases; junction bases not matched to a gene: 2. CDR3 length equals 13 residues. The germline V gene encodes CDR1 SGHAT and CDR2 FQNNGV. The CDR3 bases are TGTGCCAGCAGCCCAGGGGGCACCTACGAGCAGTACTTC. Translation gives CASSPGGTYEQYF.

The chain uses TRBV5-5 and TRBJ2-3, with 10 nucleotides matching TRBD2. The CDR3 consists of 17 residues. V was clipped by 4 bases and J by 2 bases; unmatched bases: 10. Germline lookup yields CDR1 SGHKS and CDR2 YYEKEE (reference sequence). CDR3: CASSRGILAGVTDTQYF. Here the CDR3 DNA reads TGTGCCAGCAGCCGAGGAATCCTAGCGGGAGTCACAGATACGCAGTATTTT.

The chain is built from TRBV11-2 and TRBJ2-7; a possible D gene is TRBD1 (5 bases). The CDR3 sequence is 16 residues long. Per the germline V gene, CDR1 is SGHAT and CDR2 is FQNNGV. V shed 5 bases and J shed 4 bases, with 21 bases lying between them. The CDR3 bases are TGTGCCAGCAGCCCCGAGTCTGGACATCCCCAGTACGAGCAGTACTTC. Amino acid sequence: CASSPESGHPQYEQYF.

This sequence joins TRBV2 and TRBJ2-3; 8 bases line up with TRBD1. Trimming removed 5 bases from V and 3 bases from J; junction bases left unmatched: 7. The germline V gene encodes CDR1 SNHLY and CDR2 FYNNEI. This CDR3 comprises 15 residues. Here the CDR3 DNA reads TGTGCCAGCAGTTCCCAGGGGGCCTGGACAGATACGCAGTATTTT. It codes for CASSSQGAWTDTQYF.

J is TRBJ2-7 and V is TRBV19; 11 positions agree with TRBD2. J lost 4 bases, V lost 1 base, and 6 bases had no gene match. The CDR3 totals 16 residues. Germline CDR1 is LNHDA and CDR2 is SQIVND (reference sequence). This CDR3 is CASSIGSLAGGYEQYF. Written as DNA, the CDR3 is TGTGCCAGTAGTATAGGCTCGCTAGCGGGAGGTTACGAGCAGTACTTC.

V gene TRBV24-1 combines with J gene TRBJ2-1; D is perhaps TRBD2 (6 bases). V lost 5 bases, J lost 10 bases, and 14 bases lay in between. CDR1 and CDR2 from the germline V gene are KGHDR and SFDVKD. This CDR3 spans 13 amino acids. As DNA, the CDR3 is TGTGCCACCAGTGGGAATAGCGGAGGGGAGCAGTTCTTC. Residues: CATSGNSGGEQFF.

This chain uses TRBV28 with TRBJ1-2, with a tentative D call TRBD1 (6 bases). Trimming stripped 6 bases from V and 3 bases from J, with 14 bases between. Germline values: CDR1 MDHEN, CDR2 SYDVKM. This CDR3 contains 14 residues. The CDR3 region is CASSFTGNHYGYTF. The CDR3 DNA reads TGTGCCAGCAGCTTTACAGGGAATCACTATGGCTACACCTTC.

This chain links TRBV6-2 or TRBV6-3 with TRBJ2-1; D remains ambiguous. The germline V and J ends were trimmed by 0 bases and 6 bases, with 6 bases remaining between them. The CDR3 spans 13 residues. Germline CDR1 MNHEY, CDR2 SVGEGT. This chain's CDR3 is CASSYSQRNEQFF. The CDR3 region has the DNA TGTGCCAGCAGTTACTCCCAGCGCAATGAGCAGTTCTTC.

The CDR3 region has the DNA TGTGCCAGCAGCTTAGAAAGGGGGAGTCAAGAGACCCAGTACTTC. Translating gives CASSLERGSQETQYF. V is TRBV7-6 and J is TRBJ2-5, with D perhaps TRBD1 (6 bases). The CDR3 covers 15 residues. V shed 1 base and J shed 2 bases, with 11 bases lying between them. From germline, CDR1 is SGHVS and CDR2 FNYEAQ.

The CDR3: CASRWTSGYEQYF. CDR3 DNA sequence: TGTGCCAGCAGATGGACTAGCGGCTACGAGCAGTACTTC. The V and J genes are TRBV7-2 and TRBJ2-7, with 10 bases aligning to TRBD2. This CDR3 has 13 residues. J lost 3 bases, V lost 6 bases, and 2 bases had no gene match. Looked up from germline, CDR1 is SGHTA and CDR2 is FQGNSA.

This clone has only one observation. CDR3 DNA: TGTGCCAGTGGGGGGGCTTTTGGTGAAGCTTTCTTT. It is translated as CASGGAFGEAFF. The V call is TRBV19, the J call TRBJ1-1, with D possibly being TRBD1 (6 bases). The CDR3 is made up of 12 amino acids. V lost 8 bases, J lost 7 bases, and 14 bases lay in between. Looked up from germline, CDR1 is LNHDA and CDR2 is SQIVND (reference sequence).

The CDR3 nucleotides are TGCGCCACCCCCACCCCCCCCGGGACTACCTTAGCCAAAAACATTCAGTACTTC. This translates into CATPTPPGTTLAKNIQYF. This chain joins TRBV5-1 and TRBJ2-4, with TRBD2 identical over 7 bases. V shed 9 bases and J 0 bases; nucleotides not matched to a gene: 18. The germline V gene has CDR1 SGHRS and CDR2 YFSETQ. The CDR3 is 18 amino acids.

The chain uses TRBV7-9 and TRBJ2-1; D perhaps matches TRBD2 (6 bases). The V end lost 1 base, the J end lost 5 bases, and 18 bases lay between the germline ends. The germline V gene encodes CDR1 SEHNR and CDR2 FQNEAQ (reference sequence). The CDR3 contains 17 residues. CDR3 loop: CASSLVVLTGANNEQFF. DNA of the CDR3: TGTGCCAGCAGCTTAGTGGTCTTGACGGGAGCTAACAATGAGCAGTTCTTC.

This rearrangement joins TRBV21-1 to TRBJ2-3; the DNA was not used to check the table's D call, TRBD2. TRBV21-1 is marked as a pseudogene. The CDR3 runs 17 residues. The CDR3 sequence: CASSKGASGRSGDTQYF. The CDR3 region has the DNA TGTGCCAGCAGCAAAGGGGCTAGCGGGAGGTCGGGGGATACGCAGTATTTT.

The chain employs TRBV18 and TRBJ2-1; possible D gene TRBD2, 6 bases. This CDR3 spans 15 amino acids. Germline CDR1 is KGHSH and CDR2 is LQKENI. V lost 0 bases, J lost 3 bases, and 9 bases lay in between. This chain's CDR3 is CASSPPPAGYNEQFF. CDR3 coding DNA: TGTGCCAGCTCACCACCCCCAGCGGGCTACAATGAGCAGTTCTTC.

This chain joins TRBV3-1 (or the pseudogene TRBV3-2) and TRBJ2-7, with TRBD2 matching 8 bases. J lost 6 bases, V lost 5 bases, and 15 bases had no gene match. Germline CDR1 and CDR2: LGHDT and YNNKEL (reference sequence). The CDR3 has 16 amino acids. The CDR3 nucleotides read TGTGCCAGCAGCGAAATAGGGGGTAGCGGGATAGGCGAGCAGTACTTC. This codes for CASSEIGGSGIGEQYF.

The chain has TRBV27 and TRBJ1-6; TRBD1 is a possible D gene (5 bases). The CDR3 is 14 amino acids. Trimming stripped 4 bases from V and 11 bases from J, with 15 bases between. Germline V lookup: CDR1 MNHEY, CDR2 SMNVEV (reference sequence). CDR3 amino acids: CASSSRERGTPLHF. CDR3 sequence (DNA): TGTGCCAGCAGTTCTCGGGAGAGGGGAACACCCCTCCACTTT.

The chain has TRBV27 and TRBJ1-2, with D maybe TRBD1 (6 bases). Per the germline V gene, CDR1 is MNHEY and CDR2 is SMNVEV (reference sequence). V was shortened by 4 bases and J by 3 bases, with 12 bases between the two germline ends. There are 14 residues in the CDR3. The CDR3 reads CASSYSQGDYGYTF. CDR3 nucleotides: TGTGCCAGCAGTTATTCACAGGGAGACTATGGCTACACCTTC.

V usage is TRBV7-9 and J usage is TRBJ2-7; 7 nucleotides line up with TRBD1. This CDR3 is 16 amino acids long. From germline, CDR1 is SEHNR and CDR2 FQNEAQ (reference sequence). Germline trimming cut 5 bases from V and 7 bases from J; bases unmatched to any gene: 17. CDR3 sequence reads: CASSASQPTGNREQYF. The CDR3 nucleotides are TGTGCCAGCAGCGCTAGCCAGCCGACAGGGAATCGGGAGCAGTACTTC.

V usage is TRBV6-5 and J usage is TRBJ2-7; TRBD2 matches 7 bases. V gave up 2 bases and J gave up 0 bases; unmatched junction bases: 4. The CDR3 consists of 15 residues. The germline CDR1 and CDR2 sequences are MNHEY and SVGAGI. The chain's CDR3 is CASSYRVAGSYEQYF. The CDR3 DNA sequence: TGTGCCAGCAGTTACAGGGTAGCGGGCTCCTACGAGCAGTACTTC.

In DNA, the CDR3 is TGCGCCAGCAGCCTGGGGGGAGACACTGAAGCTTTCTTT. Translation: CASSLGGDTEAFF. This rearrangement joins TRBV5-1 to TRBJ1-1, with a possible D match to TRBD1 (5 bases). Trimming stripped 4 bases from V and 3 bases from J, with 10 bases between. The CDR3 length is 13 residues. Germline CDR1 and CDR2: SGHRS and YFSETQ.

V is TRBV7-8 and J is TRBJ2-1; TRBD2 agrees at 9 bases. Germline V gives CDR1 SGHVS, CDR2 FQNEAQ. Trimming at V came to 3 bases and at J to 3 bases, leaving 9 bases not matched to a gene. The CDR3 has 17 residues. The CDR3 DNA reads as TGTGCCAGCAGCTTGAGGAGACTAGCGGTTATCTACAATGAGCAGTTCTTC. It translates to CASSLRRLAVIYNEQFF. Together with reference TRBV7-8 and TRBJ2-1, the CDR3 gives the full variable domain: GAGVSQSPRYKVAKRGQDVALRCDPISGHVSLFWYQQALGQGPEFLTYFQNEAQLDKSGLPSDRFFAERPEGSVSTLKIQRTQQEDSAVYLCASSLRRLAVIYNEQFFGPGTRLTVL.